Here is one T cell receptor (beta chain) with its context. No antigen is known for it. The data originate from a study of cytomegalovirus exposure and HLA in healthy donors. Study-wide results and caveats: TCR beta V segments were, for the most part, productive about 87% or about 30% of the time in an earlier analysis.

Amplification used 60 Vbeta primers and 13 Jbeta primers. Only in-frame clones appear in the TCRdb table, and some are missing; sequencing was by immunoSEQ multiplex PCR. The data show over 150,000 clones, around 79% seen once. Sequenced input: PBMCs. This clonotype was sampled from a man aged 18 to 29 in good health and CMV-seronegative.

The CDR3 DNA follows: TGTGCCAGCAGTTACGGTCGGGATCAGCCCCAGCATTTT. Translating gives CASSYGRDQPQHF. This sequence joins TRBV6-5 and TRBJ1-5; D is uncertain. V was trimmed by 2 bases and J by 5 bases, leaving 7 bases between them. The CDR3 extends over 13 amino acids. The germline CDR1 and CDR2 sequences are MNHEY and SVGAGI.